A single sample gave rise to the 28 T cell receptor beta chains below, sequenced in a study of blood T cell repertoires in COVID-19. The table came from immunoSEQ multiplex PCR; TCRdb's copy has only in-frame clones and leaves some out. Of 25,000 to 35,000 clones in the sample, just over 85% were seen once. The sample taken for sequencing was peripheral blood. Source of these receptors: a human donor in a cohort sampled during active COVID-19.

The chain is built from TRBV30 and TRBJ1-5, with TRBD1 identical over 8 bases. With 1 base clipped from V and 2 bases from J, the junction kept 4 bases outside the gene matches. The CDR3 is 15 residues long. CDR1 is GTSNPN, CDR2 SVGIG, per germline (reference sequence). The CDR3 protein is CAWSEDRGGNQPQHF. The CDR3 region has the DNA TGTGCCTGGAGTGAAGACAGGGGTGGCAATCAGCCCCAGCATTTT.

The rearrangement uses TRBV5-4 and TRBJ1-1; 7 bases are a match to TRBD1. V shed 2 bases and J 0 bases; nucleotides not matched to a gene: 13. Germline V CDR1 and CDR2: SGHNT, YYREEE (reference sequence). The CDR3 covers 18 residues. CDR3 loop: CASSLRTGPLLMNTEAFF. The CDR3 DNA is TGTGCCAGCAGCTTAAGGACAGGCCCCCTCTTAATGAACACTGAAGCTTTCTTT.

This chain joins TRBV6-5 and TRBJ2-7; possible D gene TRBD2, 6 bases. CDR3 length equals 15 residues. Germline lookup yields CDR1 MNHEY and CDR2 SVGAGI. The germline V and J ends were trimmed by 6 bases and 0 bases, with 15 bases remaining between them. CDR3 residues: CASRSGGANSYEQYF. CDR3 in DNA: TGTGCCAGCAGGTCCGGCGGGGCGAACTCCTACGAGCAGTACTTC.

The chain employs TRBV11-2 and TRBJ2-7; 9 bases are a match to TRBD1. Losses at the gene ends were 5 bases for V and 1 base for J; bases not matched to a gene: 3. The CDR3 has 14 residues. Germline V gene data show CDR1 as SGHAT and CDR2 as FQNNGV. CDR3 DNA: TGTGCCAGCAGCATCGGGACAGGGTCCTACGAGCAGTACTTC. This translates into CASSIGTGSYEQYF.

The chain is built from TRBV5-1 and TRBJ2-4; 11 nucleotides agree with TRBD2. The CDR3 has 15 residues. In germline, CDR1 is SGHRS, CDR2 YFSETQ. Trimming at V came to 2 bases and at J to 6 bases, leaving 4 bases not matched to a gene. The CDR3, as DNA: TGCGCCAGCAGCTTTAGCGGGGGGGCGAGAAACATTCAGTACTTC. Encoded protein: CASSFSGGARNIQYF.

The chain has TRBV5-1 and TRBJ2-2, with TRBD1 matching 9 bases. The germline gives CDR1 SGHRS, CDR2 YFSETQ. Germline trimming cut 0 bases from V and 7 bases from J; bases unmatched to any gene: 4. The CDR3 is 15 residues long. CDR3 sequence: CASSLDGTGYGELFF. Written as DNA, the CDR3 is TGCGCCAGCAGCTTGGACGGGACAGGGTACGGGGAGCTGTTTTTT.

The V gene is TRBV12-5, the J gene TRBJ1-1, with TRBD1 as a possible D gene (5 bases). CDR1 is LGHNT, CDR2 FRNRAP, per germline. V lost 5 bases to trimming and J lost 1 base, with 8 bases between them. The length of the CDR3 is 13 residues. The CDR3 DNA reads TGTGCTAGTGGTGAGGACACGAACACTGAAGCTTTCTTT. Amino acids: CASGEDTNTEAFF.

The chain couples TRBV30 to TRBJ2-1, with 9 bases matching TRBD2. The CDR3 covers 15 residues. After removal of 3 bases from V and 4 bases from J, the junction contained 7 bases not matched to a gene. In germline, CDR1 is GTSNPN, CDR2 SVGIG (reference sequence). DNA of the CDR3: TGTGCCTGGAGGGTCGGCGGGGGGGAGTACAATGAGCAGTTCTTC. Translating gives CAWRVGGGEYNEQFF.

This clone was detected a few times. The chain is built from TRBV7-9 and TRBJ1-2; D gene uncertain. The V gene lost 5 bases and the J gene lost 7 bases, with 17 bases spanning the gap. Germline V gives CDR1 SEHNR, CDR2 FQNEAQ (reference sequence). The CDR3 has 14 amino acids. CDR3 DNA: TGTGCCAGCAGCCCGGCTGGCAGGTCTGGTGGCTACACCTTC. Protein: CASSPAGRSGGYTF.

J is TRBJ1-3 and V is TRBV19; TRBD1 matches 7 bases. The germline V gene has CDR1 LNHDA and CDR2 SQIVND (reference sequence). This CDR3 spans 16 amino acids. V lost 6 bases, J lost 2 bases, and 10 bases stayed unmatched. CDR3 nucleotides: TGTGCCAGTAGCAACGGTGGACAGGTAACTGGAAACACCATATATTTT. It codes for CASSNGGQVTGNTIYF.

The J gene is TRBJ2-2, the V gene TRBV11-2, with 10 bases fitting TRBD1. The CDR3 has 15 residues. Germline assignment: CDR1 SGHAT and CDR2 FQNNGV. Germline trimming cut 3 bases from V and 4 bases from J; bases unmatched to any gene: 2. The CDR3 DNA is TGTGCCAGCAGCTTTCGGACAGGGGGCACCGGGGAGCTGTTTTTT. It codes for CASSFRTGGTGELFF.

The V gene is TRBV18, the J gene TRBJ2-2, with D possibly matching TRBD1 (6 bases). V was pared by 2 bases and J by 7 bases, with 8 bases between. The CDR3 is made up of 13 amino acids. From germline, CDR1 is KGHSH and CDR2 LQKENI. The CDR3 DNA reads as TGTGCCAGCTCACCAGGGGGCCACGGGGAGCTGTTTTTT. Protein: CASSPGGHGELFF.

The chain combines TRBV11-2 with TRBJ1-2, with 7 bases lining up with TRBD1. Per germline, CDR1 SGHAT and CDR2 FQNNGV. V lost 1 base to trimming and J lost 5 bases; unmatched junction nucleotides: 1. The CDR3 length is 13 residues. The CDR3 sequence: CASSLAGGYGYTF. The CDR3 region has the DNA TGTGCCAGCAGCTTAGCAGGGGGGTATGGCTACACCTTC.

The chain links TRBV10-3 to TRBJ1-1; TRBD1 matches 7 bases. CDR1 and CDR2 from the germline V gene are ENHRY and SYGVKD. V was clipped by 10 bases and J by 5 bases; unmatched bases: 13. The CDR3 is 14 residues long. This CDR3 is CATSRRGLTTEAFF. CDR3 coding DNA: TGTGCCACGTCTAGGAGGGGGCTTACGACTGAAGCTTTCTTT.

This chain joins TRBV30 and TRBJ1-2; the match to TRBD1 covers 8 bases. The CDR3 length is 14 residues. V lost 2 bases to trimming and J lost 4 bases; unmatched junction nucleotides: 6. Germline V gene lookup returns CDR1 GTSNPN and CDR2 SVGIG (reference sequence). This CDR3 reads CAWSYAGQVYGYTF. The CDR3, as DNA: TGTGCCTGGAGTTACGCGGGACAGGTCTATGGCTACACCTTC.

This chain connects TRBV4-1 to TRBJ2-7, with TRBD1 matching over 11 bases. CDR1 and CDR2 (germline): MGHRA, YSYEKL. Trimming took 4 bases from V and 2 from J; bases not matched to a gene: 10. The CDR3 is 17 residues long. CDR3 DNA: TGCGCCAGCAGCCCAGGACAGGGGGCTAATATTCCCTACGAGCAGTACTTC. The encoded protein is CASSPGQGANIPYEQYF.

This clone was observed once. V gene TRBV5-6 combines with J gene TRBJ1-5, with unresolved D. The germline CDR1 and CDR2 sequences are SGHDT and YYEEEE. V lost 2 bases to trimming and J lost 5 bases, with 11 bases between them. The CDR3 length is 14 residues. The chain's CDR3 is CASSFGPGDQPQHF. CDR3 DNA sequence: TGTGCCAGCAGCTTCGGTCCCGGGGATCAGCCCCAGCATTTT.

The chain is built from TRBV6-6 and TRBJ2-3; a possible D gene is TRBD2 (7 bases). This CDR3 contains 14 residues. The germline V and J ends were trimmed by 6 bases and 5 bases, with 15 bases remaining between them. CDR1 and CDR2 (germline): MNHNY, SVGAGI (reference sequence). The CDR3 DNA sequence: TGTGCCAGCAGCAGGGGAGGGGTAATAGATACGCAGTATTTT. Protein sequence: CASSRGGVIDTQYF.

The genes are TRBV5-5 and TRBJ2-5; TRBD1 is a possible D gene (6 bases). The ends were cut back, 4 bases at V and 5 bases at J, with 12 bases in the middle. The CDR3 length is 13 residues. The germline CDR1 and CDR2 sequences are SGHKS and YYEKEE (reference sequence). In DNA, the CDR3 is TGTGCCAGCAGCGTGGGGGCTTGGGAGACCCAGTACTTC. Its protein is CASSVGAWETQYF.

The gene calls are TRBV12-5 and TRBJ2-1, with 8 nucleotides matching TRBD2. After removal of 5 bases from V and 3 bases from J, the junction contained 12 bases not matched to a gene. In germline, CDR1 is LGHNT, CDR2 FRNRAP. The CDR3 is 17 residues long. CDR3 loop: CASGMDGGARIYNEQFF. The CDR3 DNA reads TGTGCTAGTGGTATGGACGGGGGGGCGCGGATCTACAATGAGCAGTTCTTC.

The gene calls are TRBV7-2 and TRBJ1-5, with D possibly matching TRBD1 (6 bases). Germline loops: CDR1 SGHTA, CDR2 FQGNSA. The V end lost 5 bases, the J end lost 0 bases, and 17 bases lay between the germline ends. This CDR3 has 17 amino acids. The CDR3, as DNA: TGTGCCAGCAGCGGGAGGGGGACACCTCTTAGCAATCAGCCCCAGCATTTT. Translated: CASSGRGTPLSNQPQHF.

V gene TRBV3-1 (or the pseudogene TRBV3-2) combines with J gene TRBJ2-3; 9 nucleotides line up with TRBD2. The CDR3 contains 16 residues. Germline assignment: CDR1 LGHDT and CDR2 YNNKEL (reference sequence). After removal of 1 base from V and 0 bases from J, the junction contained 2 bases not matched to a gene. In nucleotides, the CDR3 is TGTGCCAGCAGCCAAGGAGCGGGGGGAAGCACAGATACGCAGTATTTT. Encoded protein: CASSQGAGGSTDTQYF.

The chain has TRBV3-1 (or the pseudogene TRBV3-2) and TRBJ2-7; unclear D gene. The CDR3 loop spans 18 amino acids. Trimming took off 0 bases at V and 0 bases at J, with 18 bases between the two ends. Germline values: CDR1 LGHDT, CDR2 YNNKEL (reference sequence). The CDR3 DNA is TGTGCCAGCAGCCAAGATTCGTCAGGCTACTTGGACTCCTACGAGCAGTACTTC. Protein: CASSQDSSGYLDSYEQYF.

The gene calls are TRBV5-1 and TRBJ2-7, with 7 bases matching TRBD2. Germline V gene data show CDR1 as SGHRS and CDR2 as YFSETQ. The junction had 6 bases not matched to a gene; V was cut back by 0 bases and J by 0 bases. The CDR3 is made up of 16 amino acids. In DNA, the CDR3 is TGCGCCAGCAGCTTGGTAGCGGGCCAAAGCTCCTACGAGCAGTACTTC. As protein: CASSLVAGQSSYEQYF. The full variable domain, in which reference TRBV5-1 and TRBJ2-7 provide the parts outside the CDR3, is KAGVTQTPRYLIKTRGQQVTLSCSPISGHRSVSWYQQTPGQGLQFLFEYFSETQRNKGNFPGRFSGRQFSNSRSEMNVSTLELGDSALYLCASSLVAGQSSYEQYFGPGTRLTVT.

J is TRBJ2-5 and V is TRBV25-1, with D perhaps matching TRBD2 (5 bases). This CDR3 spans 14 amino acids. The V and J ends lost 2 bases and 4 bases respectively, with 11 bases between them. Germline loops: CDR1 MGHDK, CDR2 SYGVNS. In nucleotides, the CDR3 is TGTGCCAGCAGTGAAAGGGCCGGGGTAGAGACCCAGTACTTC. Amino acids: CASSERAGVETQYF. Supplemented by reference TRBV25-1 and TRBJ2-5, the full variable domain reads EADIYQTPRYLVIGTGKKITLECSQTMGHDKMYWYQQDPGMELHLIHYSYGVNSTEKGDLSSESTVSRIRTEHFPLTLESARPSHTSQYLCASSERAGVETQYFGPGTRLLVL.

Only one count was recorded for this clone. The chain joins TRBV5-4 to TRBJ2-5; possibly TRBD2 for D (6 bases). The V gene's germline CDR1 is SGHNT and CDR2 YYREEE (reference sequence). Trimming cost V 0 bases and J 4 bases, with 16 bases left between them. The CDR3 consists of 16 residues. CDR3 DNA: TGTGCCAGCAGCTTGGGGGGGGACTCCTTAGGAGAGACCCAGTACTTC. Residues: CASSLGGDSLGETQYF.

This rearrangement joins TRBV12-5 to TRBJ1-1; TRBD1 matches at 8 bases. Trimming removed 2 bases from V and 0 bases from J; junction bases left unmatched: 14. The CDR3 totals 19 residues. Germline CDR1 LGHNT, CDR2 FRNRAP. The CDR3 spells CASGLMGRGLEVMNTEAFF. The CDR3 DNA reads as TGTGCTAGTGGTTTGATGGGCAGGGGGCTAGAAGTTATGAACACTGAAGCTTTCTTT.

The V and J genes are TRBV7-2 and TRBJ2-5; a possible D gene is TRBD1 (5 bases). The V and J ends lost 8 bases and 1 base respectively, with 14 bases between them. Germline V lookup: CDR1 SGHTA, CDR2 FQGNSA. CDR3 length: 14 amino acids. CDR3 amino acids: CASLRGGFQETQYF. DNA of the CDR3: TGTGCCAGCCTTAGGGGCGGATTCCAAGAGACCCAGTACTTC.